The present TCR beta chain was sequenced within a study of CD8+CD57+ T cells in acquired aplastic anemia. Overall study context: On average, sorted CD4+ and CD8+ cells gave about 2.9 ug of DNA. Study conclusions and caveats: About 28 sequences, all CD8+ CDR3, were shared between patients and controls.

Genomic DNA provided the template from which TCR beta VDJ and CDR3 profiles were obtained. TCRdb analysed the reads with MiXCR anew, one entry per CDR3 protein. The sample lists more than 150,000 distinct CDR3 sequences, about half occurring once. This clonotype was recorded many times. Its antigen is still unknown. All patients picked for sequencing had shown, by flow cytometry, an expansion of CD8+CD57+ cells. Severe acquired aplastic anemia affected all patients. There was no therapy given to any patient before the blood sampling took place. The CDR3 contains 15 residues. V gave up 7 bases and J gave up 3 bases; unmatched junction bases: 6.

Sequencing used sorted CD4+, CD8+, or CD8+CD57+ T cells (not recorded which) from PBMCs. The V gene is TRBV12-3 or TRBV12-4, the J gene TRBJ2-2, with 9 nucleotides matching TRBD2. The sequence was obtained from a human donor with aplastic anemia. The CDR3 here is CASITGLADTGELFF. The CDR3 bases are TGTGCCAGCATTACGGGACTAGCCGACACCGGGGAGCTGTTTTTT.